This paragraph reports one T cell receptor (beta chain). The target antigen is unknown. This sample was taken from a study of neoadjuvant nivolumab and ipilimumab in lung cancer. Overall study context: The combination arm added day-1 ipilimumab 1 mg/kg to nivolumab 3 mg/kg on days 1, 15, 29.

Overall study findings and caveats: Pretherapy blood TCR richness correlated positively with resected tumor richness. Resected tumors had greater TCR richness and clonality than uninvolved lung.

TCRdb's table, derived via immunoSEQ multiplex PCR, lists solely in-frame clones and lacks some. The table lists 30,000 to 35,000 clones, roughly 90% of them singletons. CDR3 size: 13 residues. V gave up 4 bases and J gave up 4 bases, with 13 bases separating them. CDR1 and CDR2 (germline): SQVTM, ANQGSEA. This material consisted of peripheral blood, taken after neoadjuvant nivolumab, alone or with ipilimumab, at or shortly before surgery. The TCR comes from an adult with non-small cell lung cancer. V and J are TRBV29-1 and TRBJ1-1; no clear D. CDR3 protein: CSVGRALTTEAFF. The CDR3, as DNA: TGCAGCGTTGGAAGGGCCCTGACCACTGAAGCTTTCTTT.